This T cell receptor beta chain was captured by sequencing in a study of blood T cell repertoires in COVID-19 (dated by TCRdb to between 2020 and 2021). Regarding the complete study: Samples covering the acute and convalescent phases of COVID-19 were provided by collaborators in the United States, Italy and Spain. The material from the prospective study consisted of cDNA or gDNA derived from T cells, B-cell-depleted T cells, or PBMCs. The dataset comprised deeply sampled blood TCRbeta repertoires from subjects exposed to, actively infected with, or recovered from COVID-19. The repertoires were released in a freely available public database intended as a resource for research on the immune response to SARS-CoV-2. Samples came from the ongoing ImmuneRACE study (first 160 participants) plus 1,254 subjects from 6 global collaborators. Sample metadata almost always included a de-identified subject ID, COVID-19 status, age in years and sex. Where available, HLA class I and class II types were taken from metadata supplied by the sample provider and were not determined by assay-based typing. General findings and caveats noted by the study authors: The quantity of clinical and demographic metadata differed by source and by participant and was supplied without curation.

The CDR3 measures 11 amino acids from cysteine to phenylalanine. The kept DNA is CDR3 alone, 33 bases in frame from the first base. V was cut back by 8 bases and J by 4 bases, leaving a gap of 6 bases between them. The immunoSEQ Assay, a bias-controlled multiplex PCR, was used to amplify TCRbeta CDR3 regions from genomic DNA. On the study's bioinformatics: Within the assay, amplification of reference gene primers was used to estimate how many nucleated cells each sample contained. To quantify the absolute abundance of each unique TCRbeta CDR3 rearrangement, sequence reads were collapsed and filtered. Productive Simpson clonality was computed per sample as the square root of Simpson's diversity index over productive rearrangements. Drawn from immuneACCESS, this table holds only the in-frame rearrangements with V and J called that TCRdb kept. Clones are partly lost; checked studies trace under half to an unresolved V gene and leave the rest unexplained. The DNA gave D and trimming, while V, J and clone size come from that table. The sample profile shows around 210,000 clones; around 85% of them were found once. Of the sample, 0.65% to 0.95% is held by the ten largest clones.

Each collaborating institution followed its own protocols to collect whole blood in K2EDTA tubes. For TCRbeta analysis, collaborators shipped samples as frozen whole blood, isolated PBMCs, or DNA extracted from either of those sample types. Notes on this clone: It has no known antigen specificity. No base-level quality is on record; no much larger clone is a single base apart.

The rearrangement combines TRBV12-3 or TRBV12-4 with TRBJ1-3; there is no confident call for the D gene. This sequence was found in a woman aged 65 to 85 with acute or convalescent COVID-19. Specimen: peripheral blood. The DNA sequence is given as TGTGCCAGCGGGAGGGGAAACACCATATATTTT. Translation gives CASGRGNTIYF.